Listed below are T cell receptor beta chains from one sample, sequenced in a study of blood T cell repertoires in COVID-19. Repertoires were generated with immunoSEQ multiplex PCR, while TCRdb's copy carries only in-frame clones and drops some. In the table there are about 190,000 clones, under 90% of which are singletons. Sequenced sample: peripheral blood. The receptors derive from a man aged 40-49 years with acute or convalescent COVID-19. CDR3s include the opening cysteine and the closing phenylalanine or tryptophan. The order of the fields is D gene, clone size, J gene, CDR3 length, V gene, CDR3 protein, CDR3 DNA. D genes are given only for firm matches. Some rows mark clone size as missing; the rest say once, few, many or name a class of expanded clone.

>NA|NA|TRBJ2-7|15|TRBV11-2
CASSFATGIFYEQYF
TGTGCCAGCAGCTTCGCCACAGGGATCTTCTACGAGCAGTACTTC
>NA|NA|TRBJ2-7|14|TRBV6-5
CASRGQLISYEQYF
TGTGCCAGCAGAGGACAGCTTATATCCTACGAGCAGTACTTC
>TRBD1|NA|TRBJ2-3|15|TRBV5-3
CARSPRGRNTDTQYF
TGTGCCAGAAGCCCCAGGGGGCGAAACACAGATACGCAGTATTTT
>NA|NA|TRBJ1-5|12|TRBV6-5
CASSLRWAPQHF
TGTGCCAGCAGCCTACGATGGGCCCCCCAGCATTTT
>NA|NA|TRBJ2-7|13|TRBV30
CAWSVVGRGEQYF
TGTGCCTGGAGTGTAGTAGGACGGGGCGAGCAGTACTTC
>NA|NA|TRBJ2-7|12|TRBV2
CASMRESYEQYF
TGTGCCAGCATGCGGGAATCCTACGAGCAGTACTTC
>TRBD1|once|TRBJ1-6|15|TRBV7-9
CASSARGLDNSPLHF
TGTGCCAGCAGCGCCAGGGGGTTAGATAATTCACCCCTCCACTTT
>TRBD1|NA|TRBJ1-1|14|TRBV7-3
CASSPMTGETAAFF
TGTGCCAGCAGCCCTATGACAGGGGAAACTGCAGCTTTCTTT
>NA|once|TRBJ1-2|12|TRBV28
CASSLKPGGYTF
TGTGCCAGCAGCCTCAAGCCCGGTGGCTACACCTTC
>TRBD2|NA|TRBJ2-1|19|TRBV9
CASSPTGTSGGASYNEQFF
TGTGCCAGCAGCCCGACCGGGACTAGCGGGGGGGCCAGCTACAATGAGCAGTTCTTC
>TRBD1|NA|TRBJ2-7|14|TRBV5-4
CASSFRDSPYEQYF
TGTGCCAGCAGCTTTAGGGACAGCCCCTACGAGCAGTACTTC
>NA|NA|TRBJ1-2|14|TRBV18
CASSPLESGGTYTF
TGTGCCAGCTCACCACTGGAGAGTGGAGGAACCTACACCTTC
>NA|NA|TRBJ2-2|13|TRBV30
CAWSFANTGELFF
TGTGCCTGGTCGTTCGCGAACACCGGGGAGCTGTTTTTT
>NA|NA|TRBJ2-7|15|TRBV6-5
CASSYLRDWTYEQYF
TGTGCCAGCAGTTACCTCCGGGACTGGACCTACGAGCAGTACTTC
>NA|NA|TRBJ1-2|15|TRBV13
CASSLSGTRETGYTF
TGTGCCAGCAGCCTATCCGGGACAAGGGAGACCGGCTACACCTTC
>NA|once|TRBJ1-1|15|TRBV5-1
CASSPTDWENTEAFF
TGCGCCAGCAGTCCGACAGATTGGGAAAACACTGAAGCTTTCTTT
>TRBD2|NA|TRBJ2-5|17|TRBV2
CASRAALAGGIQETQYF
TGTGCCAGCAGGGCGGCACTAGCGGGGGGCATTCAAGAGACCCAGTACTTC
>NA|NA|TRBJ2-3|17|TRBV15
CATSRGGWGRGPDTQYF
TGTGCCACCAGCAGAGGAGGATGGGGGCGCGGACCAGATACGCAGTATTTT
>TRBD1|NA|TRBJ2-5|15|TRBV5-8
CASSPGQGAPETQYF
TGTGCCAGCAGCCCTGGACAGGGGGCCCCAGAGACCCAGTACTTC
>NA|NA|TRBJ1-4|13|TRBV7-2
CASGQTTNEKLFF
TGTGCCAGCGGACAGACAACTAATGAAAAACTGTTTTTT
>NA|once|TRBJ2-7|17|TRBV28
CASSFTLVGDVPYEQYF
TGTGCCAGCAGTTTTACCCTTGTAGGGGATGTCCCCTACGAGCAGTACTTC
>NA|NA|TRBJ2-5|12|TRBV12-3/TRBV12-4
CASSFAGETQYF
TGTGCCAGCAGTTTTGCCGGAGAGACCCAGTACTTC
>NA|few|TRBJ1-5|12|TRBV25-1
CASSDADQPQHF
TGTGCCAGCAGTGACGCAGATCAGCCCCAGCATTTT
>NA|once|TRBJ2-7|14|TRBV4-2
CASSTPDYSYEQYF
TGTGCCAGCAGCACCCCGGACTATTCCTACGAGCAGTACTTC
>TRBD1|NA|TRBJ1-2|14|TRBV7-3
CASSRDSFNYGYTF
TGTGCCAGCAGCCGGGACAGTTTTAACTATGGCTACACCTTC
>NA|NA|TRBJ2-7|14|TRBV5-1
CASSLTSTRSEQYF
TGCGCCAGCAGCCTGACATCAACACGGTCCGAGCAGTACTTC
>NA|NA|TRBJ1-1|14|TRBV28
CASSLIRANTEAFF
TGTGCCAGCAGTTTAATCAGGGCGAACACTGAAGCTTTCTTT
>TRBD1|NA|TRBJ2-7|14|TRBV14
CASSPQGKSYEQYF
TGTGCCAGCAGCCCACAGGGGAAATCCTACGAGCAGTACTTC
>NA|NA|TRBJ1-1|15|TRBV4-1
CASSQVRYMNTEAFF
TGCGCCAGCAGCCAAGTCCGTTACATGAACACTGAAGCTTTCTTT
>NA|NA|TRBJ2-3|16|TRBV6-6
CASSGPMTGSTDTQYF
TGTGCCAGCAGTGGACCTATGACAGGTAGCACAGATACGCAGTATTTT
>NA|NA|TRBJ1-6|15|TRBV19
CASSTRDTHNSPLHF
TGTGCCAGTAGTACCCGGGACACCCATAATTCACCCCTCCACTTT
>NA|once|TRBJ2-1|14|TRBV28
CASSLVQGYNEQFF
TGTGCCAGCAGTTTAGTACAGGGCTACAATGAGCAGTTCTTC
>NA|NA|TRBJ1-1|12|TRBV27
CASSDPGTEAFF
TGTGCCAGCAGTGATCCAGGGACTGAAGCTTTCTTT
>NA|NA|TRBJ2-3|15|TRBV5-5
CASSLESRGTDTQYF
TGTGCCAGCAGCTTGGAATCGAGAGGGACAGATACGCAGTATTTT
>TRBD1|NA|TRBJ1-1|14|TRBV19
CASRSRDRATEAFF
TGTGCCAGTAGATCCCGGGACAGAGCGACTGAAGCTTTCTTT
>TRBD2|NA|TRBJ2-7|15|TRBV3-1/TRBV3-2
CASSQLAGLAGEQYF
TGTGCCAGCAGCCAACTAGCTGGACTAGCGGGGGAGCAGTACTTC
>TRBD2|NA|TRBJ2-2|16|TRBV19
CASSRRAGGDTGELFF
TGTGCCAGTAGCCGCCGGGCGGGGGGGGACACCGGGGAGCTGTTTTTT